Reported below is one T cell receptor beta chain. Its antigen is unidentified. The data were taken from a study of cytomegalovirus exposure and HLA in healthy donors. Primers: 60 Vbeta forward and 13 Jbeta reverse. This table comes from immunoSEQ multiplex PCR, and its TCRdb copy is limited to in-frame clones, with some not included. The sample consists of more than 95,000 clones, roughly a tenth of them appearing once. Germline CDR1 and CDR2: SNHLY and FYNNEI. Losses at the gene ends were 5 bases for V and 5 bases for J; bases not matched to a gene: 7. The length of the CDR3 is 14 residues. Whole-study results and caveats: Later work associated roughly 17,000 TCR beta sequences with HLA alleles at 0.05 false discovery rate.

This TCR was recovered from a man aged 40-55 years in good health and CMV-seropositive. What was sequenced was PBMCs. The chain has TRBV2 and TRBJ2-7; 9 bases are a match to TRBD1. For the CDR3, the DNA is TGTGCCAGCAGTACGGGACAGGGACGCGACGAGCAGTACTTC. Amino acid sequence: CASSTGQGRDEQYF.